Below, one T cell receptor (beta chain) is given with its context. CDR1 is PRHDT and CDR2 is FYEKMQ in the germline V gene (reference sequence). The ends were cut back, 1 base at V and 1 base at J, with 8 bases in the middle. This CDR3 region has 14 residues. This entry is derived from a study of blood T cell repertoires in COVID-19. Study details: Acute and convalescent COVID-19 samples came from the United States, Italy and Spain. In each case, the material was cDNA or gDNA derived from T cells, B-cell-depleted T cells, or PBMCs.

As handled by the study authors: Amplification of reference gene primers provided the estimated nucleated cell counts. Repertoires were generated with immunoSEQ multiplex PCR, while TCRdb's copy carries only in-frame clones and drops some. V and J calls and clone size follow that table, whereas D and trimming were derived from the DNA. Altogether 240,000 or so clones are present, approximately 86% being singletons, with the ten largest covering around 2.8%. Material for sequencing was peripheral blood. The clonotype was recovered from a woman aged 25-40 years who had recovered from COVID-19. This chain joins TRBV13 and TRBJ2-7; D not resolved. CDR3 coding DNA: TGTGCCAGCAGCTTAGACAGAAATTCCTACGAGCAGTACTTC. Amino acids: CASSLDRNSYEQYF.